The 24 T cell receptor beta chains below were found in one sample sequenced in a study of blood T cell repertoires in COVID-19. The protocol was immunoSEQ multiplex PCR, while the TCRdb copy is restricted to in-frame clones and leaves out a portion. The sample lists 170,000 or so clones; approximately 90% were seen once. Sequencing used peripheral blood. The receptor set was obtained from a man aged 18 to 35 who had recovered from COVID-19.

V and J are TRBV19 and TRBJ2-3; maybe TRBD1 (5 bases). CDR1 is LNHDA, CDR2 SQIVND, per germline (reference sequence). The CDR3 is 14 amino acids. V was clipped by 7 bases and J by 1 base, with 12 bases between them. The CDR3 nucleotides are TGTGCCAGTAAAGGAGCAGGGCGCACAGATACGCAGTATTTT. Translation gives CASKGAGRTDTQYF.

The V call is TRBV7-9, the J call TRBJ1-5; TRBD1 matches at 7 bases. V trimming: 5 bases; J trimming: 4 bases; junction bases outside the gene matches: 5. The CDR3 extends over 14 amino acids. Germline-derived CDR1 and CDR2 are SEHNR and FQNEAQ (reference sequence). CDR3 DNA sequence: TGTGCCAGCAGCGCACCGGGACAGAATCAGCCCCAGCATTTT. It codes for CASSAPGQNQPQHF.

The chain links TRBV10-1 to TRBJ2-5; possible D gene TRBD1, 6 bases. The germline V gene has CDR1 WNHNN and CDR2 SYGVQD (reference sequence). The CDR3 sequence is 14 residues long. The ends were cut back, 3 bases at V and 5 bases at J, with 13 bases in the middle. The CDR3 sequence: CASSDSRGWETQYF. The CDR3 DNA follows: TGCGCCAGCAGTGATAGCAGGGGATGGGAGACCCAGTACTTC.

The chain carries TRBV7-9 and TRBJ1-6; possible D gene TRBD1, 5 bases. The CDR3 sequence is 15 residues long. V lost 5 bases to trimming and J lost 7 bases, with 15 bases between them. Germline V lookup: CDR1 SEHNR, CDR2 FQNEAQ (reference sequence). The CDR3 DNA sequence: TGTGCCAGCAGCCCCTCGGGGGTCGGAAATTCACCCCTCCACTTT. It yields the protein CASSPSGVGNSPLHF.

CDR3 coding DNA: TGCGCCAGCAGCCTAGGCGGGATTGGGACCGGGGAGCTGTTTTTT. The encoded protein is CASSLGGIGTGELFF. The rearrangement links TRBV5-1 to TRBJ2-2; D might be TRBD2 (6 bases). CDR3 size: 15 residues. V was pared by 4 bases and J by 5 bases, with 15 bases between. Germline CDR1 SGHRS, CDR2 YFSETQ.

The rearrangement links TRBV14 to TRBJ2-7; D might be TRBD1 (5 bases). There are 14 residues in the CDR3. Per the germline V gene, CDR1 is SGHDN and CDR2 is FVKESK. V lost 0 bases and J 6 bases, leaving 12 bases between the germline ends. CDR3 protein: CASSQDSGYSEQYF. DNA for the CDR3: TGTGCCAGCAGCCAAGATTCAGGGTACAGCGAGCAGTACTTC.

This clone came up once. The V call is TRBV6-2 or TRBV6-3, the J call TRBJ2-2; the match to TRBD2 covers 9 bases. Germline lookup yields CDR1 MNHEY and CDR2 SVGEGT. The CDR3 length is 16 residues. V trimming: 5 bases; J trimming: 4 bases; junction bases outside the gene matches: 8. The CDR3, as DNA: TGTGCCAGCAGTGCCGGGACTAGCTCATTCACCGGGGAGCTGTTTTTT. Translation gives CASSAGTSSFTGELFF.

The J gene is TRBJ2-5, the V gene TRBV5-4; D might be TRBD2 (5 bases). Germline assignment: CDR1 SGHNT and CDR2 YYREEE (reference sequence). The V end lost 4 bases, the J end lost 4 bases, and 14 bases lay between the germline ends. This CDR3 region has 14 residues. CDR3 coding DNA: TGTGCCAGCAGCCCCCAGCGGAGTCGAGAGACCCAGTACTTC. Protein: CASSPQRSRETQYF.

V is TRBV18 and J is TRBJ1-1; TRBD1 aligns across 8 bases. Germline V lookup: CDR1 KGHSH, CDR2 LQKENI. J gave up 3 bases and V 4 bases, and 4 bases lay outside the gene matches. CDR3 length: 14 residues. Here the CDR3 DNA reads TGTGCCAGCTCACAGCAGGGGGCGGACACTGAAGCTTTCTTT. It codes for CASSQQGADTEAFF.

This clone was observed a single time. V and J are TRBV19 and TRBJ2-2, with 8 nucleotides matching TRBD2. V was clipped by 0 bases and J by 1 base; unmatched bases: 7. This CDR3 spans 18 amino acids. CDR1 LNHDA and CDR2 SQIVND come from the germline V gene (reference sequence). CDR3 region: CASSIDKTSGENTGELFF. The CDR3 DNA is TGTGCCAGTAGTATAGATAAAACTAGCGGAGAGAACACCGGGGAGCTGTTTTTT.

The chain carries TRBV6-1 and TRBJ1-5, with 7 bases that match TRBD1. With 2 bases clipped from V and 1 base from J, the junction kept 5 bases outside the gene matches. The CDR3 has 16 residues. From germline, CDR1 is MNHNS and CDR2 SASEGT. The CDR3 DNA is TGTGCCAGCAGTGAACCCGACAGGGTGAGCAATCAGCCCCAGCATTTT. Protein sequence: CASSEPDRVSNQPQHF.

The chain is built from TRBV3-1 (or the pseudogene TRBV3-2) and TRBJ1-5, with D possibly matching TRBD1 (6 bases). Germline V gives CDR1 LGHDT, CDR2 YNNKEL (reference sequence). V was clipped by 2 bases and J by 5 bases, with 19 bases between them. The CDR3 extends over 17 amino acids. CDR3 in DNA: TGTGCCAGCAGCCAACAACTCTGGGGGCGAGAGTATCAGCCCCAGCATTTT. It translates to CASSQQLWGREYQPQHF.

This sequence joins TRBV27 and TRBJ1-3, with D unclear. V was cut by 4 bases and J by 0 bases, with 4 bases left in between. The CDR3 loop spans 13 amino acids. The germline CDR1 and CDR2 sequences are MNHEY and SMNVEV (reference sequence). The CDR3 nucleotides read TGTGCCAGCAGTTCGTACTCTGGAAACACCATATATTTT. It codes for CASSSYSGNTIYF.

The chain is built from TRBV5-1 and TRBJ2-1; no definite D call. CDR1 and CDR2 (germline): SGHRS, YFSETQ. V was trimmed by 0 bases and J by 7 bases, leaving 20 bases between them. This CDR3 contains 17 residues. The DNA of the CDR3 is TGCGCCAGCAGCTTGGGGGTCCAGCCTGGAGTTGCGAATGAGCAGTTCTTC. It encodes CASSLGVQPGVANEQFF.

DNA for the CDR3: TGTGCCAGCAGTTTTTTTTCTGGAGATAATTCACCCCTCCACTTT. Encoded protein: CASSFFSGDNSPLHF. The rearrangement links TRBV6-5 to TRBJ1-6; D gene uncertain. V lost 4 bases and J 5 bases, leaving 12 bases between the germline ends. The CDR3 has 15 residues. Germline-derived CDR1 and CDR2 are MNHEY and SVGAGI.

V gene TRBV18 combines with J gene TRBJ2-3; TRBD1 might be the D (5 bases). The CDR3 runs to 14 residues. The germline V gene encodes CDR1 KGHSH and CDR2 LQKENI. With 2 bases removed from V and 0 bases from J, the gap between germline ends came to 6 bases. CDR3 nucleotide sequence: TGTGCCAGCTCACCATCAGGGAGCACAGATACGCAGTATTTT. Protein: CASSPSGSTDTQYF.

The chain recombines TRBV3-1 (or the pseudogene TRBV3-2) with TRBJ2-1; 8 bases are shared with TRBD2. Germline V gives CDR1 LGHDT, CDR2 YNNKEL (reference sequence). The CDR3 is made up of 12 amino acids. J was trimmed by 15 bases and V by 0 bases; bases with no gene match: 4. The CDR3 sequence is CASSQEGLAMFF. In nucleotides, the CDR3 is TGTGCCAGCAGCCAAGAAGGACTAGCAATGTTCTTC.

This chain connects TRBV19 to TRBJ1-1; 8 nucleotides align to TRBD1. V lost 4 bases and J lost 0; bases outside the gene matches: 10. The germline CDR1 and CDR2 sequences are LNHDA and SQIVND (reference sequence). This CDR3 has 17 residues. CDR3 in DNA: TGTGCCAGTAGTACTTACCGCCGGGACAGGCTGAACACTGAAGCTTTCTTT. It yields the protein CASSTYRRDRLNTEAFF.

The chain carries TRBV5-4 and TRBJ1-3; D call uncertain. Germline loops: CDR1 SGHNT, CDR2 YYREEE (reference sequence). V was pared by 4 bases and J by 4 bases, with 18 bases between. This CDR3 is built from 16 residues. The CDR3 is CASSPTGTLGGNTIYF. CDR3 bases: TGTGCCAGCAGCCCGACGGGAACCCTGGGAGGAAACACCATATATTTT.

This clone was seen a few times. The chain employs TRBV9 and TRBJ1-2, with a possible D match to TRBD1 (5 bases). With 0 bases removed from V and 7 bases from J, the gap between germline ends came to 13 bases. There are 14 residues in the CDR3. Germline assignment: CDR1 SGDLS and CDR2 YYNGEE. CDR3 amino acids: CASSVVSQGGGYTF. DNA of the CDR3: TGTGCCAGCAGCGTAGTGTCTCAGGGTGGTGGCTACACCTTC. The whole variable domain, remainder taken from reference TRBV9 and TRBJ1-2, is DSGVTQTPKHLITATGQRVTLRCSPRSGDLSVYWYQQSLDQGLQFLIQYYNGEERAKGNILERFSAQQFPDLHSELNLSSLELGDSALYFCASSVVSQGGGYTFGSGTRLTVV.

This chain joins TRBV6-6 and TRBJ2-1; 7 bases map to TRBD1. Germline V gene sequence: CDR1 MNHNY, CDR2 SVGAGI (reference sequence). The CDR3 totals 14 residues. Trimming took 2 bases from V and 7 from J; bases not matched to a gene: 5. The CDR3 here is CASSYVGTENEQFF. The CDR3 region has the DNA TGTGCCAGCAGTTACGTAGGGACAGAAAATGAGCAGTTCTTC.

The chain couples TRBV6-5 to TRBJ2-7, with 7 nucleotides matching TRBD2. V trimming: 6 bases; J trimming: 2 bases; junction bases outside the gene matches: 10. The CDR3 totals 15 residues. Germline assignment: CDR1 MNHEY and CDR2 SVGAGI. DNA for the CDR3: TGTGCCAGCAGCCCCTCTCGCGGGAGAACCTACGAGCAGTACTTC. Translation: CASSPSRGRTYEQYF.

The chain carries TRBV20-1 and TRBJ1-2, with 8 bases aligning to TRBD1. The length of the CDR3 is 11 residues. The germline gives CDR1 DFQATT, CDR2 SNEGSKA (reference sequence). Trimming took 6 bases from V and 4 from J; bases not matched to a gene: 1. CDR3 nucleotide sequence: TGCAGTGCGACAGGGGTCTATGGCTACACCTTC. Encoded protein: CSATGVYGYTF.

V usage is TRBV5-1 and J usage is TRBJ1-4, with D maybe TRBD1 (5 bases). CDR1 and CDR2 (germline): SGHRS, YFSETQ. The length of the CDR3 is 16 residues. V was shortened by 0 bases and J by 4 bases, with 13 bases between the two germline ends. CDR3 sequence (DNA): TGCGCCAGCAGCTTGGCGTCTTCCAGGGATAATGAAAAACTGTTTTTT. Protein product: CASSLASSRDNEKLFF.